This TCR beta chain was observed in a study of cytomegalovirus exposure and HLA in healthy donors. About the research overall: Early released data comprised tens of millions of unique TCRs from HLA-typed donors. Membership in the Caucasian-associated ancestry cluster was found for about four fifths of approximately 380 genotyped donors.

The study ran its PCR with 60 Vbeta and 13 Jbeta primers. The assay was immunoSEQ multiplex PCR, and TCRdb's table has in-frame clones only and misses some. Counted here are under 200,000 clones, roughly 70% occurring once; the ten biggest clones make up 2.5% to 3.5%. General study findings and limits: In a later analysis, TCR beta V- and J-gene trimming showed a link to a missense DCLRE1C variant. The listing of 150 to 200 TCR beta chains classed them as cytomegalovirus-associated.

Per germline, CDR1 SEHNR and CDR2 FQNEAQ (reference sequence). Trimming left V 1 base short and J 5 bases short, with 14 bases between. CDR3 length equals 16 residues. As regards this clone: Its antigen is not identified.

The TCR originated in a woman aged 50 to 60 in good health and CMV-seropositive. The specimen sequenced was PBMCs. The chain employs TRBV7-9 and TRBJ1-4, with D maybe TRBD1 (5 bases). The chain's CDR3 is CASSLGDRGLNEKLFF. CDR3 coding DNA: TGTGCCAGCAGCTTAGGCGATAGGGGCCTCAATGAAAAACTGTTTTTT. Looking up the rest from reference TRBV7-9 and TRBJ1-4 gives the full variable domain: DTGVSQNPRHKITKRGQNVTFRCDPISEHNRLYWYRQTLGQGPEFLTYFQNEAQLEKSRLLSDRFSAERPKGSFSTLEIQRTEQGDSAMYLCASSLGDRGLNEKLFFGSGTQLSVL.